Presented here are 15 T cell receptor beta chains from one specimen sequenced in a study of breast tumors, draining lymph nodes, adjacent tissues. TCRdb used MiXCR to reprocess the multiplex PCR reads, holding one entry per CDR3 protein. The data contain 200,000 to 300,000 distinct CDR3 sequences, 30% to 35% of them singletons. Axillary draining lymph nodes of breast cancer patients supplied the node samples. Sequencing was done on a sample of axillary lymph node tissue. The receptors derive from a female donor with breast cancer. Some clones in this sample may be carry-over from other donors' samples.

Regarding this clonotype: It is likely a read error, because the conserved phenylalanine at the end of the CDR3 is missing. This chain links TRBV20-1 with TRBJ1-2; D is possibly TRBD1 (6 bases). The germline gives CDR1 DFQATT, CDR2 SNEGSKA (reference sequence). Trimming left V 3 bases short and J 4 bases short, with 12 bases between. This CDR3 has 13 amino acids. CDR3 residues: CSARDEDSYGYTI. The CDR3, as DNA: TGCAGTGCTAGGGATGAGGACAGCTATGGCTACACCATC.

In the case of this clonotype: With a much larger clone just one base away, this may be a read error. The V call is TRBV19, the J call TRBJ2-1; the D gene could be TRBD1 or TRBD2 (5 bases each). V lost 5 bases and J lost 9, with 20 bases in between. Germline loops: CDR1 LNHDA, CDR2 SQIVND (reference sequence). This CDR3 contains 15 residues. The CDR3 sequence is CASSGGVAREGEQFF. The CDR3 nucleotides are TGTGCCAGTAGTGGGGGTGTGGCGAGAGAAGGTGAGCAGTTCTTC.

This clonotype was detected only a few times. This chain uses TRBV7-9 with TRBJ1-1; D may be TRBD1 (5 bases). Trimming pared 4 bases from V and 3 bases from J, leaving 18 bases between. The germline V gene has CDR1 SEHNR and CDR2 FQNEAQ (reference sequence). This CDR3 has 16 residues. CDR3 in amino acids: CASSSYRGTPYTEAFF. Here the CDR3 DNA reads TGTGCCAGCAGCTCTTACCGGGGGACCCCCTACACTGAAGCTTTCTTT. Using reference TRBV7-9 and TRBJ1-1 for the parts outside the CDR3, the full variable domain is DTGVSQNPRHKITKRGQNVTFRCDPISEHNRLYWYRQTLGQGPEFLTYFQNEAQLEKSRLLSDRFSAERPKGSFSTLEIQRTEQGDSAMYLCASSSYRGTPYTEAFFGQGTRLTVV.

The chain combines TRBV6-2 or TRBV6-3 with TRBJ2-7; D is perhaps TRBD1 or TRBD2 (6 bases each). The germline V gene has CDR1 MNHEY and CDR2 SVGEGT. The CDR3 is made up of 18 amino acids. The V end lost 2 bases, the J end lost 0 bases, and 20 bases lay between the germline ends. In DNA, the CDR3 is TGTGCCAGCAGTTACGGGGGGCCCTCGGGGGTTTTCTCCTACGAGCAGTACTTC. The encoded protein is CASSYGGPSGVFSYEQYF.

There are many counts of this clonotype. The chain links TRBV6-6 to TRBJ2-3; weak D call: TRBD1 (6 bases). V was trimmed by 4 bases and J by 2 bases, leaving 10 bases between them. Germline assignment: CDR1 MNHNY and CDR2 SVGAGI (reference sequence). This CDR3 spans 14 amino acids. CDR3 amino acids: CASSSRQVTDTQYF. The CDR3 region has the DNA TGTGCCAGCAGTTCAAGACAGGTCACAGATACGCAGTATTTT.

In this sample, this clonotype turned up a few times. A clone one base away is much larger, so this may be a read error. The conserved phenylalanine or tryptophan normally closing the CDR3 is absent here, so this likely arose from a read error. The rearrangement links TRBV9 to TRBJ2-5, with 7 bases aligning to TRBD1. The CDR3 loop spans 13 amino acids. The V gene end was trimmed by 8 bases and the J gene end by 5 bases; junction bases not matched to a gene: 9. CDR1 is SGDLS and CDR2 is YYNGEE in the germline V gene. Here the CDR3 DNA reads TGTGCCAGTGGGACAGCCGGTGGTGAGACCCAGTACTCC. It codes for CASGTAGGETQYS.

There are a few counts of this clonotype. Possible read error: a much larger clone is one base away. The chain joins TRBV7-8 to TRBJ2-7; 9 bases are a match to TRBD1. The CDR3 covers 15 residues. Germline-derived CDR1 and CDR2 are SGHVS and FQNEAQ. CDR3 residues: CASTKPGTGFYEQHF. The CDR3 nucleotides are TGTGCCAGCACCAAACCAGGGACAGGGTTCTACGAGCAGCACTTC. The entire variable domain, with the rest obtained from reference TRBV7-8 and TRBJ2-7, is as follows: GAGVSQSPRYKVAKRGQDVALRCDPISGHVSLFWYQQALGQGPEFLTYFQNEAQLDKSGLPSDRFFAERPEGSVSTLKIQRTQQEDSAVYLCASTKPGTGFYEQHFGPGTRLTVT.

Comment on this clonotype: At one end the junction does not follow the germline gene, possibly because of a read error. This sequence joins TRBV9 and TRBJ2-2; 9 bases are a match to TRBD2. CDR3 length equals 18 residues. Germline V gene sequence: CDR1 SGDLS, CDR2 YYNGEE. CDR3 amino acids: CASSVAVSGREDTEELFF. In DNA form, the CDR3 reads TGTGCCAGCAGCGTAGCGGTTAGCGGGAGAGAGGACACCGAGGAGCTGTTTTTT.

This clonotype was counted only a few times. The chain recombines TRBV5-1 with TRBJ1-1; D is ambiguous. V was trimmed by 2 bases and J by 4 bases, leaving 9 bases between them. CDR3 length equals 13 residues. CDR1 and CDR2 from the germline V gene are SGHRS and YFSETQ. In DNA form, the CDR3 reads TGCGCCAGCAGCTTCAACAGTGGCACTGAAGCTTTCTTT. This codes for CASSFNSGTEAFF.

This clonotype was seen repeatedly, ten times or more. The chain combines TRBV10-3 with TRBJ1-4; D remains unclear. In germline, CDR1 is ENHRY, CDR2 SYGVKD. V lost 4 bases to trimming and J lost 7 bases, with 10 bases between them. The CDR3 length is 13 residues. The CDR3 DNA is TGTGCCATCAGTGTCGAGGGATTTGAAAAACTGTTTTTT. Translation gives CAISVEGFEKLFF.

This clonotype was observed at least ten times. The chain joins TRBV10-2 to TRBJ1-2; a possible D gene is TRBD1 (6 bases). The ends were cut back, 8 bases at V and 0 bases at J, with 13 bases in the middle. The germline V gene encodes CDR1 WSHSY and CDR2 SAAADI. This CDR3 has 14 amino acids. The CDR3 sequence is CASLPDSSNYGYTF. The CDR3 DNA reads as TGCGCCAGCCTCCCGGACAGTTCTAACTATGGCTACACCTTC.

The chain employs TRBV15 and TRBJ2-5, with D perhaps TRBD1 or TRBD2 (5 bases each). CDR3 length: 15 residues. Germline values: CDR1 LNHNV, CDR2 YYDKDF (reference sequence). Trimming took off 2 bases at V and 6 bases at J, with 16 bases between the two ends. Here the CDR3 DNA reads TGTGCCACCAGCAGATCAAGAGCGTCGGGACAGACCCAGTACTTC. Its translation: CATSRSRASGQTQYF.

About this clonotype: The missing conserved phenylalanine or tryptophan at the end of this CDR3 makes a read error likely. No DNA is shown, since the ends of the CDR3 on it are uncertain; the CDR3 is the one TCRdb lists. The chain combines TRBV15 with TRBJ2-6. In germline, CDR1 is LNHNV, CDR2 YYDKDF (reference sequence). The CDR3 numbers 16 amino acids, ends counted. CDR3 in amino acids: CATSTRGTPGANVLKI.

This clonotype appeared a few times. J is TRBJ2-7 and V is TRBV28, with 9 bases fitting TRBD1. With 6 bases clipped from V and 0 bases from J, the junction kept 3 bases outside the gene matches. Germline CDR1 is MDHEN and CDR2 is SYDVKM. The CDR3 extends over 14 amino acids. CDR3 region: CASRRQGVSYEQYF. CDR3 sequence (DNA): TGTGCCAGCAGGAGACAGGGGGTCTCCTACGAGCAGTACTTC.

A remark on this clonotype: The DNA is left out, because the CDR3 cannot be placed on it with certainty; the CDR3 is given as TCRdb lists it. The chain has TRBV7-5 and TRBJ2-7; the listed D gene, TRBD1, was not tested against the DNA. TRBV7-5 is given as a pseudogene. The CDR3 comprises 18 residues, both ends counted. CDR3: CISVPAADPGGHGYEQYF.